This T cell receptor beta chain was documented in a study of cytomegalovirus exposure and HLA in healthy donors. Study-level points and caveats: An observed cluster of highly shared sequence variants was recorded as a likely sequencing artifact. Among donors in an Asian-associated ancestry cluster, a later analysis reportedly found fewer N-insertions than the approximately 700-donor mean. In a later analysis, HLA-associated beta chains showed higher expansion and lower generation probabilities than comparable chains.

For this clone: Its antigen remains unidentified.

Primers included in the PCR were 60 Vbeta and 13 Jbeta primers. Produced via immunoSEQ multiplex PCR; TCRdb's table is partial and in-frame only. The sample holds under 200,000 clones, more than 65% seen once. The germline V gene encodes CDR1 SGHTA and CDR2 FQGNSA. This CDR3 spans 13 amino acids. Deletions cut 7 bases from V and 3 bases from J, with 10 bases between. This sequence originates from a woman in her twenties or thirties in good health and CMV-seronegative. This rearrangement joins TRBV7-2 to TRBJ2-4; a weak D match, TRBD1 (6 bases). The sample consisted of PBMCs. CDR3 DNA: TGTGCCAGCAAGGACAGAAACAAAAACATTCAGTACTTC. This translates into CASKDRNKNIQYF.